These 21 T cell receptor beta chains came from one sample sequenced in a study of Ad26.COV2.S vaccination and SARS-CoV-2 variants. Repertoires were generated with immunoSEQ multiplex PCR, while TCRdb's copy carries only in-frame clones and drops some. The sample contains 250,000 to 300,000 clones, over 75% of which appear only once. The treatment is: around 19 received Ad26.COV2.S at low or high dose, single or two shots; 5 received placebo; per-sample allocation not given. Samples came from day 63 after the first vaccine or placebo injection. This specimen was peripheral blood, taken in a trial of Ad26.COV2.S vaccine versus placebo. The receptors originated from a person between 18 and 60 years old who received the Ad26.COV2.S COVID-19 vaccine or a placebo.

The CDR3 region is CASSLRALAGGTDTQYF. DNA for the CDR3: TGTGCCAGCAGCTTGAGGGCCTTAGCGGGAGGCACAGATACGCAGTATTTT. The chain joins TRBV5-4 to TRBJ2-3; 9 positions match TRBD2. Germline-derived CDR1 and CDR2 are SGHNT and YYREEE (reference sequence). With V trimmed by 1 base and J by 1 base, 7 bases remained unmatched. This CDR3 has 17 amino acids.

The V and J genes are TRBV6-2 or TRBV6-3 and TRBJ2-7, with 8 nucleotides matching TRBD2. The trim removed 5 bases at V and 3 bases at J, leaving 9 bases unmatched. The CDR3 length is 15 residues. Germline loops: CDR1 MNHEY, CDR2 SVGEGT. In nucleotides, the CDR3 is TGTGCCAGCAGTCCCCGGGGGGGACACAGCTACGAGCAGTACTTC. It yields the protein CASSPRGGHSYEQYF.

J is TRBJ2-1 and V is TRBV19; D is uncertain. Trimming removed 4 bases from V and 5 bases from J, with 15 bases in between. The CDR3 is 15 residues long. Germline values: CDR1 LNHDA, CDR2 SQIVND (reference sequence). CDR3 DNA sequence: TGTGCCAGTAGTACCCCCAGCTTCGGAAACAATGAGCAGTTCTTC. Its protein product is CASSTPSFGNNEQFF.

This rearrangement joins TRBV6-5 to TRBJ2-5; maybe TRBD1 (5 bases). The CDR3 is made up of 15 amino acids. Looked up from germline, CDR1 is MNHEY and CDR2 is SVGAGI. Trimming removed 2 bases at V and 5 bases at J, with 15 bases between. The CDR3 is CASSYRGLGPETQYF. The CDR3 region has the DNA TGTGCCAGCAGTTACAGGGGCCTTGGGCCGGAGACCCAGTACTTC.

The V gene is TRBV7-9, the J gene TRBJ1-4, with 10 bases lining up with TRBD1. The junction had 4 bases not matched to a gene; V was cut back by 5 bases and J by 7 bases. Germline assignment: CDR1 SEHNR and CDR2 FQNEAQ (reference sequence). This CDR3 is 14 amino acids long. As DNA, the CDR3 is TGTGCCAGCAGCAAAGGACAGGGGGGTGAAAAACTGTTTTTT. It is translated as CASSKGQGGEKLFF.

This clone was seen just once. The chain has TRBV7-9 and TRBJ1-1; D gene ambiguous. Looked up from germline, CDR1 is SEHNR and CDR2 is FQNEAQ (reference sequence). The ends were cut back, 1 base at V and 3 bases at J, with 6 bases in the middle. CDR3 length equals 13 residues. Here the CDR3 reads CASSLESDTEAFF. The CDR3 coding sequence is TGTGCCAGCAGCTTAGAGTCGGACACTGAAGCTTTCTTT.

The V call is TRBV11-2, the J call TRBJ1-1; D remains unclear. Trimming took 5 bases from V and 1 from J, leaving 17 bases between them. Germline assignment: CDR1 SGHAT and CDR2 FQNNGV. CDR3 length: 16 residues. The CDR3 region has the DNA TGTGCCAGCAGCCCACGGACGGGCCGGGGGAACACTGAAGCTTTCTTT. Encoded protein: CASSPRTGRGNTEAFF. Using reference TRBV11-2 and TRBJ1-1 for the parts outside the CDR3, the full variable domain is EAGVAQSPRYKIIEKRQSVAFWCNPISGHATLYWYQQILGQGPKLLIQFQNNGVVDDSQLPKDRFSAERLKGVDSTLKIQPAKLEDSAVYLCASSPRTGRGNTEAFFGQGTRLTVV.

The chain joins TRBV7-2 to TRBJ2-5, with D perhaps TRBD2 (6 bases). The CDR3 totals 15 residues. Deletions cut 1 base from V and 2 bases from J, with 11 bases between. Germline values: CDR1 SGHTA, CDR2 FQGNSA. The CDR3 protein is CASSLGGDFQETQYF. The CDR3 nucleotides read TGTGCCAGCAGCTTAGGGGGGGACTTTCAAGAGACCCAGTACTTC.

This clone was observed a few times. The CDR3 is CASSPQTTGWNQPQHF. CDR3 sequence (DNA): TGTGCCAGCAGTCCCCAAACAACAGGGTGGAATCAGCCCCAGCATTTT. J is TRBJ1-5 and V is TRBV27; possibly TRBD1 for D (6 bases). The V gene lost 5 bases and the J gene lost 4 bases, with 18 bases spanning the gap. Germline V gene lookup returns CDR1 MNHEY and CDR2 SMNVEV (reference sequence). This CDR3 is built from 16 residues.

This rearrangement joins TRBV5-7 to TRBJ2-5, with 9 positions matching TRBD2. TRBV5-7 is known as an ORF, though its function is uncertain. The V gene end was trimmed by 2 bases and the J gene end by 2 bases; junction bases not matched to a gene: 7. The CDR3 is 16 amino acids. The CDR3 DNA reads TGTGCCAGCAGCTTTAATGGCGGGGGGGTGCAAGAGACCCAGTACTTC. This translates into CASSFNGGGVQETQYF.

CDR3 bases: TGCGCCAGCAAACCCCTTGTAGTTTCCGGCAATGAGCAGTTCTTC. Translation gives CASKPLVVSGNEQFF. The rearrangement joins TRBV5-1 to TRBJ2-1; no clear D. V was clipped by 6 bases and J by 6 bases, with 19 bases between them. The germline V gene encodes CDR1 SGHRS and CDR2 YFSETQ. The CDR3 covers 15 residues.

The rearrangement links TRBV10-1 to TRBJ1-3, with TRBD1 matching over 7 bases. The CDR3 runs 15 residues. J lost 2 bases, V lost 3 bases, and 4 bases had no gene match. Germline CDR1 and CDR2: WNHNN and SYGVQD (reference sequence). The DNA of the CDR3 is TGCGCCAGCAGTGACTCGAGGGGGCCTGGAAACACCATATATTTT. This sequence encodes CASSDSRGPGNTIYF.

J is TRBJ2-7 and V is TRBV5-1; 12 positions agree with TRBD2. The CDR3 has 15 residues. V was clipped by 4 bases and J by 4 bases; unmatched bases: 6. Germline values: CDR1 SGHRS, CDR2 YFSETQ. The CDR3: CASSPRTSGVYEQYF. CDR3 nucleotide sequence: TGCGCCAGCAGCCCCAGGACTAGCGGGGTTTACGAGCAGTACTTC. The full variable domain, with the rest looked up from reference TRBV5-1 and TRBJ2-7, is KAGVTQTPRYLIKTRGQQVTLSCSPISGHRSVSWYQQTPGQGLQFLFEYFSETQRNKGNFPGRFSGRQFSNSRSEMNVSTLELGDSALYLCASSPRTSGVYEQYFGPGTRLTVT.

V and J are TRBV6-8 and TRBJ2-7; no clear D gene. Germline V lookup: CDR1 MNHGY, CDR2 SAAAGT. The ends were cut back, 8 bases at V and 1 base at J, with 9 bases in the middle. The CDR3 length is 12 residues. CDR3 in amino acids: CASLGRSYEQYF. The CDR3 coding sequence is TGTGCCAGCCTGGGTCGATCCTACGAGCAGTACTTC.

This sequence joins TRBV5-1 and TRBJ2-4; the D gene could be TRBD1 or TRBD2 (5 bases each). Per the germline V gene, CDR1 is SGHRS and CDR2 is YFSETQ. V lost 0 bases, J lost 6 bases, and 16 bases lay in between. This CDR3 is 16 amino acids long. CDR3 sequence (DNA): TGCGCCAGCAGCTTGGTGGGAGACAGAGCCGGAAACATTCAGTACTTC. This gives the protein CASSLVGDRAGNIQYF.

The V gene is TRBV27, the J gene TRBJ1-2; 8 bases map to TRBD1. The CDR3 sequence is 16 residues long. The V gene's germline CDR1 is MNHEY and CDR2 SMNVEV (reference sequence). J gave up 1 base and V 4 bases, and 8 bases lay outside the gene matches. The CDR3 sequence: CASSSSGTGYNYGYTF. CDR3 nucleotide sequence: TGTGCCAGCAGTTCGTCCGGGACAGGTTATAACTATGGCTACACCTTC.

The chain joins TRBV27 to TRBJ1-1, with D perhaps TRBD1 (5 bases). V was pared by 3 bases and J by 3 bases, with 8 bases between. CDR1 is MNHEY, CDR2 SMNVEV, per germline (reference sequence). CDR3 size: 13 residues. CDR3 DNA: TGTGCCAGCAGTTTCAGGGAGGACACTGAAGCTTTCTTT. This sequence encodes CASSFREDTEAFF.

The chain couples TRBV14 to TRBJ1-2; the D is unclear. The germline V gene encodes CDR1 SGHDN and CDR2 FVKESK. The V end lost 1 base, the J end lost 10 bases, and 13 bases lay between the germline ends. The CDR3 runs 13 residues. CDR3: CASSQGRALIYTF. CDR3 DNA: TGTGCCAGCAGCCAAGGAAGGGCACTAATCTACACCTTC.

This rearrangement joins TRBV13 to TRBJ2-1, with unresolved D. The germline CDR1 and CDR2 sequences are PRHDT and FYEKMQ (reference sequence). Trimming stripped 0 bases from V and 5 bases from J, with 8 bases between. CDR3 length: 14 amino acids. This CDR3 is CASSLGGLNNEQFF. The CDR3 nucleotides are TGTGCCAGCAGCTTAGGCGGGCTGAACAATGAGCAGTTCTTC.

V usage is TRBV7-2 and J usage is TRBJ1-1; D is unclear. The germline gives CDR1 SGHTA, CDR2 FQGNSA. This CDR3 comprises 14 residues. V lost 1 base to trimming and J lost 1 base, with 7 bases between them. The CDR3 bases are TGTGCCAGCAGCTTAGATTGGCGGAACACTGAAGCTTTCTTT. Translation: CASSLDWRNTEAFF.

The sample holds many counts of this clone. The chain couples TRBV27 to TRBJ1-1, with D perhaps TRBD1 (5 bases). Looked up from germline, CDR1 is MNHEY and CDR2 is SMNVEV (reference sequence). Trimming left V 3 bases short and J 1 base short, with 21 bases between. CDR3 length: 18 residues. CDR3: CASSLLGGRMAQNTEAFF. The CDR3 DNA is TGTGCCAGCAGTTTGCTGGGGGGGAGGATGGCCCAGAACACTGAAGCTTTCTTT.